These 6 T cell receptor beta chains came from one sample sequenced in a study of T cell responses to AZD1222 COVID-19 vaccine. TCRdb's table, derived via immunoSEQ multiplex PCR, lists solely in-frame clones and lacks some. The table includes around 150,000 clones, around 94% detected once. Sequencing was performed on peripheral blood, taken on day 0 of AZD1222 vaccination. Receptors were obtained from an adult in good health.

The CDR3 protein is CASSFFLSNEKLFF. The CDR3, as DNA: TGTGCCAGCAGCTTTTTCTTGAGTAATGAAAAACTGTTTTTT. This chain joins TRBV11-2 and TRBJ1-4; D not certain. Deletions cut 3 bases from V and 4 bases from J, with 9 bases between. Germline V gives CDR1 SGHAT, CDR2 FQNNGV. This CDR3 is 14 amino acids long.

CDR3 sequence: CASSEGRYNTEAFF. DNA of the CDR3: TGCGCCAGCAGCGAGGGACGGTATAACACTGAAGCTTTCTTT. V gene TRBV5-1 combines with J gene TRBJ1-1; D might be TRBD1 (5 bases). Germline CDR1 reads SGHRS; CDR2 reads YFSETQ. The CDR3 has 14 amino acids. V lost 4 bases, J lost 2 bases, and 12 bases lay in between.

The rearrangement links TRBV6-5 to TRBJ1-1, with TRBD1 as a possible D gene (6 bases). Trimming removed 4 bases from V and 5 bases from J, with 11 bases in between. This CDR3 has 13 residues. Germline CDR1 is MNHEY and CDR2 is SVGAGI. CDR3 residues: CASSSGRGTEAFF. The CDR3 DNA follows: TGTGCCAGCAGTTCAGGGAGGGGGACTGAAGCTTTCTTT.

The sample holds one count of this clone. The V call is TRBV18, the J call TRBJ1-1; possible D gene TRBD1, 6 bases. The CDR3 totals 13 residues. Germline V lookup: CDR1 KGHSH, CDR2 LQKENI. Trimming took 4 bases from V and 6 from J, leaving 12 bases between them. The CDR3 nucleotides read TGTGCCAGCTCACTAGAACAGGGACCTGAAGCTTTCTTT. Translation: CASSLEQGPEAFF.

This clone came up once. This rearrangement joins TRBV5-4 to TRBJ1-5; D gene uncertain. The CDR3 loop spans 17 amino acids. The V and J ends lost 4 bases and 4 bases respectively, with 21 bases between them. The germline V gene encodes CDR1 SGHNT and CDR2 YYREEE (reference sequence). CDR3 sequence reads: CASSPRVAEGRNQPQHF. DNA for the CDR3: TGTGCCAGCAGCCCCCGGGTGGCGGAAGGAAGGAATCAGCCCCAGCATTTT.

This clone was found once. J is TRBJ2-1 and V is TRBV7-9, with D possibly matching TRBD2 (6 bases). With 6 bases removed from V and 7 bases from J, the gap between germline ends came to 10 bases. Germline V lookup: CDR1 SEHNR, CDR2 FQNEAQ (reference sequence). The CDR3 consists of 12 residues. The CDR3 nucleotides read TGTGCCAGCAGTCCTGCGGGGAATGAGCAGTTCTTC. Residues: CASSPAGNEQFF.